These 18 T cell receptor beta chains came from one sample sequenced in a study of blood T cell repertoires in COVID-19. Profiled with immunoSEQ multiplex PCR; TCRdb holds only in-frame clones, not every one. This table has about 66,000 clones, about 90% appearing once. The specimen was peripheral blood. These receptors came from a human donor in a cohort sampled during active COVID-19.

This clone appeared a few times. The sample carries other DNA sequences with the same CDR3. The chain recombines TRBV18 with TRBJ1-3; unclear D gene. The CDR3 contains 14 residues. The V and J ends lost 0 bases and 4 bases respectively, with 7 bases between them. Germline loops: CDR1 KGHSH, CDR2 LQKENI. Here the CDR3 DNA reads TGTGCCAGCTCACCACCTCCGGTCGGAAACACCATATATTTT. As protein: CASSPPPVGNTIYF.

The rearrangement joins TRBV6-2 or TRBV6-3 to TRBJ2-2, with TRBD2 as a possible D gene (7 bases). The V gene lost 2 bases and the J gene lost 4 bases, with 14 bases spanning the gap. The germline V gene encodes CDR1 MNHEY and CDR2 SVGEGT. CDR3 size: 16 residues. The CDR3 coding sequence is TGTGCCAGCAGTTACCCGCGGGGGCAGACCACCGGGGAGCTGTTTTTT. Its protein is CASSYPRGQTTGELFF.

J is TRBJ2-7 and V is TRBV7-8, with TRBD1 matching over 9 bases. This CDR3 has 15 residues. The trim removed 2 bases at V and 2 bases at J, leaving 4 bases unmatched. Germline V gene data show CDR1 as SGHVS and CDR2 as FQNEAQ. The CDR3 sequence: CASSLSTGGPYEQYF. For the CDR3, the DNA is TGTGCCAGCAGCTTATCGACAGGGGGTCCCTACGAGCAGTACTTC.

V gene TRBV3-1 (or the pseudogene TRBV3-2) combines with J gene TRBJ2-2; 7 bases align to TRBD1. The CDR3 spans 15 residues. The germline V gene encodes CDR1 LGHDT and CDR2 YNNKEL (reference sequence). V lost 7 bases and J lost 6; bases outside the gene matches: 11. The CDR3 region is CASTSRRTGPGELFF. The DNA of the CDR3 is TGTGCCAGCACCTCGAGACGGACAGGTCCCGGGGAGCTGTTTTTT.

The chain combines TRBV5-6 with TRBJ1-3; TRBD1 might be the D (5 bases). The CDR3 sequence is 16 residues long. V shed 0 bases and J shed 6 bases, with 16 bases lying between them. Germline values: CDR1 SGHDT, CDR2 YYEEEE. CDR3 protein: CASSLGLGQGSNTIYF. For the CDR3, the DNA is TGTGCCAGCAGCTTGGGCCTCGGGCAGGGTTCAAACACCATATATTTT.

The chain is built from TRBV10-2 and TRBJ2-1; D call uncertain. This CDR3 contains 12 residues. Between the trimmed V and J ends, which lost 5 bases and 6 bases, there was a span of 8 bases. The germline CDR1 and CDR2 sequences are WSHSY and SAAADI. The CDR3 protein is CASSPRFNEQFF. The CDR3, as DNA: TGCGCCAGCAGTCCTAGGTTCAATGAGCAGTTCTTC.

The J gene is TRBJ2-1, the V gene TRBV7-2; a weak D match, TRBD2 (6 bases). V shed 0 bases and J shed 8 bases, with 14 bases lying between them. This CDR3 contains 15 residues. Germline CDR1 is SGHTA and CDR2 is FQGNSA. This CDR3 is CASSLAVSTSHEQFF. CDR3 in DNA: TGTGCCAGCAGCTTAGCCGTTTCCACTAGCCATGAGCAGTTCTTC.

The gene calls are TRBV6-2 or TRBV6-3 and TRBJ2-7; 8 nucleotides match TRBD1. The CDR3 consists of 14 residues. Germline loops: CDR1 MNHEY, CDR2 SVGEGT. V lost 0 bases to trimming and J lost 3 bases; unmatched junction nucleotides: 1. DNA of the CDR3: TGTGCCAGCAGTTACTCGACAGGGGACTACGAGCAGTACTTC. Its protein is CASSYSTGDYEQYF.

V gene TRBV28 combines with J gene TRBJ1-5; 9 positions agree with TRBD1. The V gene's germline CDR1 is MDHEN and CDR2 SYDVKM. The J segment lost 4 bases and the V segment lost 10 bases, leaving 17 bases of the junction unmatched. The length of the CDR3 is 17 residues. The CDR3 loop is CATLTKTRQGGNQPQHF. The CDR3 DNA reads TGTGCCACACTCACAAAAACCCGACAGGGGGGTAATCAGCCCCAGCATTTT. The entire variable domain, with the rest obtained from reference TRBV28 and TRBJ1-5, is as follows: DVKVTQSSRYLVKRTGEKVFLECVQDMDHENMFWYRQDPGLGLRLIYFSYDVKMKEKGDIPEGYSVSREKKERFSLILESASTNQTSMYLCATLTKTRQGGNQPQHFGDGTRLSIL.

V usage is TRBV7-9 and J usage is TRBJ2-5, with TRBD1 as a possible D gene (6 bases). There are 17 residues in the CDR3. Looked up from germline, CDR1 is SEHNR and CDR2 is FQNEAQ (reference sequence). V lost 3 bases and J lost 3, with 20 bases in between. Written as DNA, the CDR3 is TGTGCCAGCAGCTTGACCGATGAAGGACAGTTTAAAGAGACCCAGTACTTC. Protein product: CASSLTDEGQFKETQYF. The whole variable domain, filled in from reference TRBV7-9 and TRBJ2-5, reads DTGVSQNPRHKITKRGQNVTFRCDPISEHNRLYWYRQTLGQGPEFLTYFQNEAQLEKSRLLSDRFSAERPKGSFSTLEIQRTEQGDSAMYLCASSLTDEGQFKETQYFGPGTRLLVL.

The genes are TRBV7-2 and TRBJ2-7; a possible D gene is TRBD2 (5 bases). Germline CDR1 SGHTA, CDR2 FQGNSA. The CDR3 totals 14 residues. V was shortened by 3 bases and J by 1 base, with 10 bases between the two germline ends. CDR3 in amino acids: CASSLGSSSYEQYF. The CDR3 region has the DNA TGTGCCAGCAGCTTGGGGAGCTCATCCTACGAGCAGTACTTC. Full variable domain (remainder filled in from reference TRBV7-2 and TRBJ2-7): GAGVSQSPSNKVTEKGKDVELRCDPISGHTALYWYRQSLGQGLEFLIYFQGNSAPDKSGLPSDRFSAERTGGSVSTLTIQRTQQEDSAVYLCASSLGSSSYEQYFGPGTRLTVT.

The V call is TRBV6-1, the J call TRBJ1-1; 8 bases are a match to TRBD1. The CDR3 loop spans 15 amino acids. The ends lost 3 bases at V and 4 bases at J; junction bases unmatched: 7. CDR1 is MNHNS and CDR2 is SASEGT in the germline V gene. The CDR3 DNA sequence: TGTGCCAGCAGTGACCCGGGACAGGCGGCCACTGAAGCTTTCTTT. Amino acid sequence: CASSDPGQAATEAFF.

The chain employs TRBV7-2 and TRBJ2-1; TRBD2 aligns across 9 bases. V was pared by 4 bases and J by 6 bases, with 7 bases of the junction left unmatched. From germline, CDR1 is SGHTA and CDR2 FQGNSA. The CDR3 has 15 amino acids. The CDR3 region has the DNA TGTGCCAGCAGCTCATCTAGCGGGACCATCAATGAGCAGTTCTTC. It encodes CASSSSSGTINEQFF. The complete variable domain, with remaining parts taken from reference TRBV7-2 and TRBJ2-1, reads GAGVSQSPSNKVTEKGKDVELRCDPISGHTALYWYRQSLGQGLEFLIYFQGNSAPDKSGLPSDRFSAERTGGSVSTLTIQRTQQEDSAVYLCASSSSSGTINEQFFGPGTRLTVL.

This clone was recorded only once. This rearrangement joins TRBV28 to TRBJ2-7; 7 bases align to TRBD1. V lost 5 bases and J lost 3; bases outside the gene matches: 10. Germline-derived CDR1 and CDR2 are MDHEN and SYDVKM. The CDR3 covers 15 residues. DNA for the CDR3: TGTGCCAGCAGTGCCCTCCAGGGGGTGGTCTACGAGCAGTACTTC. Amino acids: CASSALQGVVYEQYF.

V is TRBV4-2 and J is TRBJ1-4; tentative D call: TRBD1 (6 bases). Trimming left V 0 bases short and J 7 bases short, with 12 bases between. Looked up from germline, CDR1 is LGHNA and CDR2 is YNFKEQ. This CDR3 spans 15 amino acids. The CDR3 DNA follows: TGTGCCAGCAGCCAAGATGGGACACACCTTGAAAAACTGTTTTTT. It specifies CASSQDGTHLEKLFF.

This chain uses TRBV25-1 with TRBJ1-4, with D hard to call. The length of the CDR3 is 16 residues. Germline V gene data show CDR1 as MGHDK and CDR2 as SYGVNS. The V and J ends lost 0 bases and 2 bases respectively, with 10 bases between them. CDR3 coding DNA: TGTGCCAGCAGTGAATATAGAGGGCCTACTAATGAAAAACTGTTTTTT. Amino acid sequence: CASSEYRGPTNEKLFF.

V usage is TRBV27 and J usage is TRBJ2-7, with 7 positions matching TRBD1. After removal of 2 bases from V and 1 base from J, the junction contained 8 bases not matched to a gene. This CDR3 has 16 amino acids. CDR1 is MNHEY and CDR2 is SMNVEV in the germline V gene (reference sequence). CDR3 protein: CASSLPHRDSSYEQYF. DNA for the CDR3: TGTGCCAGCAGTTTACCCCACCGGGACAGTTCCTACGAGCAGTACTTC.

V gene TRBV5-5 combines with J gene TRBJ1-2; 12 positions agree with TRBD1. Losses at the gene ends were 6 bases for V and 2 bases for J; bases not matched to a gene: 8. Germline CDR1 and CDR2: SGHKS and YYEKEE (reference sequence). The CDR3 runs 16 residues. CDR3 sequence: CASIIAGTGGNYGYTF. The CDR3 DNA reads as TGTGCCAGCATCATCGCCGGGACAGGGGGCAACTATGGCTACACCTTC.